The 28 T cell receptor beta chains reported below all come from one sample, sequenced in a study of blood T cell repertoires in COVID-19. Clones were read by immunoSEQ multiplex PCR, and TCRdb kept only the in-frame ones, dropping some. Here the sample spans some 150,000 clones, more than 75% being singletons. The specimen sequenced was peripheral blood. The receptors derive from a woman in her 70s with acute or convalescent COVID-19.

The chain combines TRBV7-2 with TRBJ2-7, with D perhaps TRBD2 (5 bases). The germline gives CDR1 SGHTA, CDR2 FQGNSA. The CDR3 is made up of 13 amino acids. V gave up 1 base and J gave up 3 bases, with 7 bases separating them. The CDR3 coding sequence is TGTGCCAGCAGCTTAGTTCGGGGCTACGAGCAGTACTTC. Translating it yields CASSLVRGYEQYF.

In this sample, this clone turned up a few times. The gene calls are TRBV5-1 and TRBJ2-3; 7 bases line up with TRBD2. Germline CDR1 and CDR2: SGHRS and YFSETQ. This CDR3 is built from 15 residues. Trimming took 4 bases from V and 1 from J; bases not matched to a gene: 6. The CDR3 is CASSRGGLGTDTQYF. CDR3 in DNA: TGCGCCAGCAGCCGCGGGGGTTTGGGCACAGATACGCAGTATTTT.

The rearrangement joins TRBV10-3 to TRBJ2-1; 8 bases match TRBD1. Germline CDR1 is ENHRY and CDR2 is SYGVKD. The V and J ends lost 10 bases and 8 bases, in that order; junction bases with no gene match: 10. The length of the CDR3 is 13 residues. The CDR3 spells CATGQGPRDEQFF. The CDR3 region has the DNA TGTGCCACCGGACAGGGCCCAAGGGATGAGCAGTTCTTC.

This rearrangement joins TRBV28 to TRBJ2-2, with TRBD2 identical over 9 bases. J gave up 3 bases and V 3 bases, and 8 bases lay outside the gene matches. The CDR3 is 17 residues long. CDR1 and CDR2 from the germline V gene are MDHEN and SYDVKM. The CDR3 region is CASSFFSGGLDTGELFF. CDR3 coding DNA: TGTGCCAGCAGTTTCTTTAGCGGGGGCCTGGACACCGGGGAGCTGTTTTTT.

This clone was picked up a small number of times. The J gene is TRBJ2-1, the V gene TRBV2; TRBD2 aligns across 15 bases. This CDR3 contains 16 residues. V trimming: 7 bases; J trimming: 6 bases; junction bases outside the gene matches: 7. Germline values: CDR1 SNHLY, CDR2 FYNNEI. The CDR3 DNA is TGTGCCAGCACCCCCGGACTAGCGGGAGGGACCAATGAGCAGTTCTTC. It codes for CASTPGLAGGTNEQFF. Filled out from reference TRBV2 and TRBJ2-1, the complete variable domain reads EPEVTQTPSHQVTQMGQEVILRCVPISNHLYFYWYRQILGQKVEFLVSFYNNEISEKSEIFDDQFSVERPDGSNFTLKIRSTKLEDSAMYFCASTPGLAGGTNEQFFGPGTRLTVL.

The chain carries TRBV27 and TRBJ1-1; TRBD1 matches 9 bases. The CDR3 is 12 amino acids. The germline V gene has CDR1 MNHEY and CDR2 SMNVEV (reference sequence). Trimming removed 7 bases from V and 5 bases from J; junction bases left unmatched: 2. CDR3 in DNA: TGTGCCAGCAATGACAGGGGGACTGAAGCTTTCTTT. Amino acid sequence: CASNDRGTEAFF.

This clone was seen only a few times. The CDR3 region is CASSPGQASTDTQYF. In DNA, the CDR3 is TGTGCCAGCAGCCCGGGACAGGCTAGCACAGATACGCAGTATTTT. The chain links TRBV7-9 to TRBJ2-3; 8 positions match TRBD1. Losses at the gene ends were 5 bases for V and 0 bases for J; bases not matched to a gene: 4. This CDR3 region has 15 residues. Germline assignment: CDR1 SEHNR and CDR2 FQNEAQ (reference sequence).

The chain has TRBV4-3 and TRBJ1-5; D is unresolved. CDR3 length: 15 amino acids. Between the trimmed V and J ends, which lost 1 base and 1 base, there was a span of 8 bases. Germline lookup yields CDR1 LGHNA and CDR2 YSLEER. The DNA for the CDR3 is TGCGCCAGCAGCCAAGGAGGCCAGAGCAATCAGCCCCAGCATTTT. This codes for CASSQGGQSNQPQHF.

The chain recombines TRBV11-2 with TRBJ1-5; D is undetermined. The CDR3 extends over 13 amino acids. V was clipped by 0 bases and J by 6 bases, with 6 bases between them. Germline V lookup: CDR1 SGHAT, CDR2 FQNNGV. The DNA for the CDR3 is TGTGCCAGCAGCTTAGATCGGGTTCAGCCCCAGCATTTT. Protein: CASSLDRVQPQHF.

V is TRBV6-5 and J is TRBJ2-5; weak D call: TRBD2 (6 bases). The ends were cut back, 4 bases at V and 5 bases at J, with 17 bases in the middle. Germline CDR1 and CDR2: MNHEY and SVGAGI. The CDR3 contains 15 residues. The CDR3 DNA sequence: TGTGCCAGCAGTTTAACACAGGTGGCGGGGGAGACCCAGTACTTC. Translating gives CASSLTQVAGETQYF.

The chain joins TRBV13 to TRBJ1-1; 10 bases are shared with TRBD1. The V gene end was trimmed by 5 bases and the J gene end by 6 bases; junction bases not matched to a gene: 6. From germline, CDR1 is PRHDT and CDR2 FYEKMQ (reference sequence). The CDR3 is made up of 14 amino acids. The CDR3 nucleotides read TGTGCCAGCAGCACTTGGGACAGGGGACCTGAAGCTTTCTTT. This gives the protein CASSTWDRGPEAFF. The full variable domain, completed using reference TRBV13 and TRBJ1-1, is AAGVIQSPRHLIKEKRETATLKCYPIPRHDTVYWYQQGPGQDPQFLISFYEKMQSDKGSIPDRFSAQQFSDYHSELNMSSLELGDSALYFCASSTWDRGPEAFFGQGTRLTVV.

The chain has TRBV7-9 and TRBJ2-1; 7 nucleotides align to TRBD2. This CDR3 comprises 13 residues. Looked up from germline, CDR1 is SEHNR and CDR2 is FQNEAQ (reference sequence). Trimming took 5 bases from V and 4 from J; bases not matched to a gene: 2. The CDR3 nucleotides are TGTGCCAGCAGCGAGGGAGGGTACAATGAGCAGTTCTTC. This sequence encodes CASSEGGYNEQFF.

There are a few counts of this clone. This same CDR3 is encoded by further DNA sequences in the sample. The rearrangement uses TRBV12-3 or TRBV12-4 and TRBJ1-1; the D gene is possibly TRBD1 (6 bases). Trimming removed 3 bases from V and 4 bases from J, with 6 bases in between. CDR3 length: 12 residues. The CDR3 protein is CASSLGATEAFF. CDR3 nucleotides: TGTGCCAGCAGTTTGGGGGCCACTGAAGCTTTCTTT.

The J gene is TRBJ1-2, the V gene TRBV15; D perhaps matches TRBD1 (6 bases). Per germline, CDR1 LNHNV and CDR2 YYDKDF (reference sequence). V was pared by 0 bases and J by 5 bases, with 16 bases between. CDR3 length equals 16 residues. The CDR3 loop reads CATSRERGGQNYGYTF. The CDR3 DNA follows: TGTGCCACCAGCAGAGAACGGGGGGGCCAGAATTATGGCTACACCTTC.

The chain recombines TRBV29-1 with TRBJ2-3; 9 nucleotides match TRBD2. The CDR3 has 14 residues. Per germline, CDR1 SQVTM and CDR2 ANQGSEA. Trimming at V came to 7 bases and at J to 2 bases, leaving 7 bases not matched to a gene. CDR3 coding DNA: TGCAGCGAGGTCGGCGGGGGGGACACAGATACGCAGTATTTT. Its translation is CSEVGGGDTDTQYF.

The chain employs TRBV4-1 and TRBJ1-5, with D unresolved. The CDR3 length is 16 residues. Trimming removed 0 bases at V and 0 bases at J, with 9 bases between. The germline gives CDR1 MGHRA, CDR2 YSYEKL. The chain's CDR3 is CASSQEWQASNQPQHF. CDR3 DNA sequence: TGCGCCAGCAGCCAAGAGTGGCAGGCTAGCAATCAGCCCCAGCATTTT.

The CDR3 loop reads CASSLVGTGGNIQYF. In DNA, the CDR3 is TGTGCCAGCAGCTTGGTTGGGACAGGGGGAAACATTCAGTACTTC. The chain has TRBV5-6 and TRBJ2-4, with TRBD1 matching over 11 bases. Per the germline V gene, CDR1 is SGHDT and CDR2 is YYEEEE. CDR3 length equals 15 residues. The V segment lost 0 bases and the J segment 6 bases; nucleotides outside the gene matches: 2. Filled out from reference TRBV5-6 and TRBJ2-4, the complete variable domain reads DAGVTQSPTHLIKTRGQQVTLRCSPKSGHDTVSWYQQALGQGPQFIFQYYEEEERQRGNFPDRFSGHQFPNYSSELNVNALLLGDSALYLCASSLVGTGGNIQYFGAGTRLSVL.

There are a few counts of this clone. The rearrangement joins TRBV19 to TRBJ2-3; 10 positions match TRBD2. The CDR3 length is 18 residues. Germline trimming cut 2 bases from V and 0 bases from J; bases unmatched to any gene: 8. Germline V gives CDR1 LNHDA, CDR2 SQIVND (reference sequence). CDR3 in amino acids: CASSIRLAGARSTDTQYF. The CDR3 DNA sequence: TGTGCCAGTAGTATAAGGCTAGCGGGGGCCCGTAGCACAGATACGCAGTATTTT.

The CDR3 region has the DNA TGCGCCAGCAGCTGGGGGACAGCCGTAGATAATTCACCCCTCCACTTT. It encodes CASSWGTAVDNSPLHF. V is TRBV5-1 and J is TRBJ1-6; 7 bases are a match to TRBD1. The CDR3 is 16 residues long. Per the germline V gene, CDR1 is SGHRS and CDR2 is YFSETQ. With 3 bases clipped from V and 5 bases from J, the junction kept 8 bases outside the gene matches.

V and J are TRBV7-2 and TRBJ2-2; D is undetermined. Per germline, CDR1 SGHTA and CDR2 FQGNSA. V was shortened by 7 bases and J by 2 bases, with 17 bases between the two germline ends. This CDR3 has 16 residues. The DNA for the CDR3 is TGTGCCAGCATCAAGAGCTTCGTAGAAAACACCGGGGAGCTGTTTTTT. This sequence encodes CASIKSFVENTGELFF.

The rearrangement links TRBV7-2 to TRBJ1-4; 7 bases match TRBD1. After removal of 5 bases from V and 8 bases from J, the junction contained 8 bases not matched to a gene. Germline-derived CDR1 and CDR2 are SGHTA and FQGNSA. This CDR3 spans 14 amino acids. Written as DNA, the CDR3 is TGTGCCAGCAGCCCGACAGGGACCGGAGAAAAACTGTTTTTT. This translates into CASSPTGTGEKLFF.

J is TRBJ1-2 and V is TRBV28, with D possibly matching TRBD1 (5 bases). The CDR3 contains 13 residues. The ends were cut back, 6 bases at V and 0 bases at J, with 8 bases in the middle. Germline lookup yields CDR1 MDHEN and CDR2 SYDVKM. CDR3: CASRGGANYGYTF. The CDR3 DNA follows: TGTGCCAGCAGGGGGGGGGCTAACTATGGCTACACCTTC.

The chain has TRBV28 and TRBJ2-1; D unresolved. Germline lookup yields CDR1 MDHEN and CDR2 SYDVKM. With 3 bases removed from V and 0 bases from J, the gap between germline ends came to 12 bases. The CDR3 spans 16 residues. CDR3: CASSLESFYSYNEQFF. As DNA, the CDR3 is TGTGCCAGCAGTTTGGAGTCCTTTTACTCCTACAATGAGCAGTTCTTC.

The chain couples TRBV4-1 to TRBJ1-5; tentative D call: TRBD1 (5 bases). The CDR3 is made up of 18 amino acids. Germline CDR1 reads MGHRA; CDR2 reads YSYEKL. V was trimmed by 1 base and J by 6 bases, leaving 22 bases between them. CDR3 DNA sequence: TGCGCCAGCAGCCAAGGGGAGGTGGGGACCTTTGATGGTCAGCCCCAGCATTTT. It specifies CASSQGEVGTFDGQPQHF.

This chain links TRBV5-1 with TRBJ1-2, with 10 bases that match TRBD1. Trimming at V came to 4 bases and at J to 0 bases, leaving 6 bases not matched to a gene. CDR3 length: 16 amino acids. CDR1 is SGHRS and CDR2 is YFSETQ in the germline V gene. CDR3: CASSPWGQGTNYGYTF. CDR3 DNA sequence: TGCGCCAGCAGCCCGTGGGGACAGGGGACTAACTATGGCTACACCTTC. Complete variable domain (other parts from reference TRBV5-1 and TRBJ1-2): KAGVTQTPRYLIKTRGQQVTLSCSPISGHRSVSWYQQTPGQGLQFLFEYFSETQRNKGNFPGRFSGRQFSNSRSEMNVSTLELGDSALYLCASSPWGQGTNYGYTFGSGTRLTVV.

CDR3 sequence: CASSAVAGTGRNNEQFF. The CDR3 nucleotides read TGCGCCAGCAGCGCCGTGGCCGGGACAGGACGAAACAATGAGCAGTTCTTC. The chain is built from TRBV5-1 and TRBJ2-1; 8 bases map to TRBD1. This CDR3 comprises 17 residues. V gave up 4 bases and J gave up 5 bases; unmatched junction bases: 14. Germline V gene data show CDR1 as SGHRS and CDR2 as YFSETQ.

The chain employs TRBV19 and TRBJ2-4, with D perhaps TRBD2 (7 bases). Between the trimmed V and J ends, which lost 4 bases and 8 bases, there was a span of 21 bases. Germline V gives CDR1 LNHDA, CDR2 SQIVND (reference sequence). CDR3 size: 16 residues. The CDR3 region is CASSTLAVRKGDIQYF. The DNA for the CDR3 is TGTGCCAGTAGTACCCTAGCGGTTCGTAAGGGGGACATTCAGTACTTC.

This sequence joins TRBV5-1 and TRBJ2-2; 11 bases map to TRBD2. The ends lost 4 bases at V and 1 base at J; junction bases unmatched: 3. Germline CDR1 and CDR2: SGHRS and YFSETQ. The CDR3 extends over 16 amino acids. CDR3 loop: CASSPGTSGNTGELFF. Here the CDR3 DNA reads TGCGCCAGCAGCCCCGGGACTAGCGGGAACACCGGGGAGCTGTTTTTT.